The 14 T cell receptor beta chains presented below share a single source sample, sequenced in a study of siplizumab effects on memory and regulatory T cells. Sequencing was performed with immunoSEQ multiplex PCR; in TCRdb, only in-frame clones are kept and a portion is missing. The sample lists tens of thousands of clones, about 97% occurring once. The sample consisted of naive CD4+ T cells sorted from blood. The receptors shown here come from a human donor in good health.

The chain carries TRBV15 and TRBJ2-5, with D hard to call. CDR3 length: 14 amino acids. V was clipped by 3 bases and J by 4 bases, with 12 bases between them. Germline V gene data show CDR1 as LNHNV and CDR2 as YYDKDF (reference sequence). The CDR3 DNA reads as TGTGCCACCAGCAGGGACGCCGGGCGAGAGACCCAGTACTTC. Its protein product is CATSRDAGRETQYF.

This chain uses TRBV15 with TRBJ1-1; the D is unclear. Trimming removed 0 bases from V and 1 base from J, with 9 bases in between. This CDR3 is built from 15 residues. CDR1 is LNHNV, CDR2 YYDKDF, per germline (reference sequence). As DNA, the CDR3 is TGTGCCACCAGCAGAGATCCCGCTAGGAACACTGAAGCTTTCTTT. Translation: CATSRDPARNTEAFF.

The chain is built from TRBV18 and TRBJ2-7; D is uncertain. V was clipped by 2 bases and J by 6 bases, with 8 bases between them. Germline CDR1 is KGHSH and CDR2 is LQKENI. This CDR3 is 12 amino acids long. In DNA, the CDR3 is TGTGCCAGCTCACCAGGAATTGGCGAGCAGTACTTC. It codes for CASSPGIGEQYF.

The chain recombines TRBV7-8 with TRBJ2-2; TRBD2 aligns across 7 bases. Germline CDR1 is SGHVS and CDR2 is FQNEAQ. CDR3 length: 14 amino acids. J gave up 4 bases and V 11 bases, and 10 bases lay outside the gene matches. CDR3 protein: CALSWEGFTGELFF. The CDR3 DNA is TGTGCCCTATCTTGGGAGGGGTTCACCGGGGAGCTGTTTTTT.

The chain employs TRBV28 and TRBJ2-3; D gene unclear. Trimming removed 6 bases at V and 2 bases at J, with 6 bases between. Looked up from germline, CDR1 is MDHEN and CDR2 is SYDVKM. The CDR3 sequence is 12 residues long. CDR3 residues: CASSRNTDTQYF. CDR3 DNA: TGTGCCAGCAGCCGCAACACAGATACGCAGTATTTT.

This chain joins TRBV4-2 and TRBJ1-5; TRBD1 might be the D (5 bases). Trimming took 3 bases from V and 5 from J, leaving 14 bases between them. Germline V gives CDR1 LGHNA, CDR2 YNFKEQ. The CDR3 extends over 15 amino acids. In nucleotides, the CDR3 is TGTGCCAGCAGCCATCTAGCAAGGGGCGATCAGCCCCAGCATTTT. This gives the protein CASSHLARGDQPQHF.

The rearrangement links TRBV10-3 to TRBJ2-7, with D possibly matching TRBD2 (6 bases). CDR3 length: 16 residues. Trimming cost V 4 bases and J 0 bases, with 16 bases left between them. CDR1 ENHRY and CDR2 SYGVKD come from the germline V gene. The CDR3 loop is CAISGNRGTDSYEQYF. The CDR3 region has the DNA TGTGCCATCAGTGGTAACCGGGGGACGGACTCCTACGAGCAGTACTTC.

This chain connects TRBV4-3 to TRBJ2-7, with D possibly TRBD2 on 5 matching bases. Germline V gene lookup returns CDR1 LGHNA and CDR2 YSLEER. CDR3 length: 14 amino acids. Trimming shortened V by 1 base and J by 7 bases, and 14 bases separated the two germline ends. This CDR3 reads CASSQGRPPGEQYF. The DNA for the CDR3 is TGCGCCAGCAGCCAAGGGCGTCCTCCGGGGGAGCAGTACTTC.

This chain connects TRBV21-1 to TRBJ2-2; the table's D call of TRBD2 was not tested on the DNA. TRBV21-1 is classified as a pseudogene. This CDR3 region has 17 residues. Written as DNA, the CDR3 is TGTGCCAGCAACGCCGGGGGGAACAGGGCAGGCACCGGGGAGCTGTTTTTT. Protein product: CASNAGGNRAGTGELFF.

This chain joins TRBV19 and TRBJ2-7; 12 nucleotides align to TRBD1. Trimming at V came to 1 base and at J to 4 bases, leaving 8 bases not matched to a gene. This CDR3 is built from 17 residues. Germline CDR1 and CDR2: LNHDA and SQIVND (reference sequence). In nucleotides, the CDR3 is TGTGCCAGTAGTATAGGCCCCCCGGGACAGGGGGCTTACGAGCAGTACTTC. Translated: CASSIGPPGQGAYEQYF.

This clone was seen only once. This sequence joins TRBV6-6 and TRBJ1-2, with 9 nucleotides matching TRBD1. CDR1 is MNHNY, CDR2 SVGAGI, per germline (reference sequence). CDR3 length: 12 residues. Trimming cost V 5 bases and J 10 bases; bases outside gene matches: 5. The CDR3 DNA sequence: TGTGCCAGCAGTCAGACAGGGGGTGTCTACACCTTC. Its translation: CASSQTGGVYTF.

This chain joins TRBV5-1 and TRBJ1-2; maybe TRBD1 (5 bases). Between the trimmed V and J ends, which lost 4 bases and 2 bases, there was a span of 24 bases. The CDR3 runs to 18 residues. In germline, CDR1 is SGHRS, CDR2 YFSETQ. CDR3 coding DNA: TGCGCCAGCAGCGACGCCCGGGACCGCCCCTATGGGAACTATGGCTACACCTTC. It specifies CASSDARDRPYGNYGYTF.

Of note for this clone: The same CDR3 arises from other DNA sequences in this sample as well. The rearrangement links TRBV10-1 to TRBJ2-3, with TRBD2 matching 9 bases. CDR1 is WNHNN and CDR2 is SYGVQD in the germline V gene (reference sequence). The CDR3 covers 15 residues. With V trimmed by 5 bases and J by 3 bases, 6 bases remained unmatched. CDR3 sequence reads: CASSIVAGVTDTQYF. CDR3 DNA sequence: TGCGCCAGCAGTATCGTAGCGGGAGTTACAGATACGCAGTATTTT.

Concerning this clone itself: The same CDR3 also results from other DNA sequences found in this sample. The chain couples TRBV7-3 to TRBJ1-1; possible D gene TRBD1, 6 bases. CDR1 SGHTA and CDR2 FQGTGA come from the germline V gene. V lost 5 bases to trimming and J lost 4 bases, with 14 bases between them. This CDR3 region has 14 residues. The CDR3 DNA reads TGTGCCAGCAGCCTCAGGGGTAGTGGCACTGAAGCTTTCTTT. It is translated as CASSLRGSGTEAFF.